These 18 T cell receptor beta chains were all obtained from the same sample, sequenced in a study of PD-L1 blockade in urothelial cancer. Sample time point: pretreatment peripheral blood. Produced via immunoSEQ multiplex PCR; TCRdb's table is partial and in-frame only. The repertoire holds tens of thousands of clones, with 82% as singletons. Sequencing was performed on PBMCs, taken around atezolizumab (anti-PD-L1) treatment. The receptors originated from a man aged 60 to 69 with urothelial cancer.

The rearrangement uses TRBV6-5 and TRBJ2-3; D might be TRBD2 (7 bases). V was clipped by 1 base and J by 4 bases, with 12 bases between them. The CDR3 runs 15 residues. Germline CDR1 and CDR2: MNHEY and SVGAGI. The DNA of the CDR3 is TGTGCCAGCAGTTACTTCCAGGGGAGGGCAGATACGCAGTATTTT. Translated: CASSYFQGRADTQYF.

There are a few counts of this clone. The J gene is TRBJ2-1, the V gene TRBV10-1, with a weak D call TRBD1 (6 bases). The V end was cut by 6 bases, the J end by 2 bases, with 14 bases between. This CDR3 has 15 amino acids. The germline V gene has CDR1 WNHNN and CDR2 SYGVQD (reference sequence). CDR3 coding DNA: TGCGCCAGCAGCGCTGCGACAGGAACCTACAATGAGCAGTTCTTC. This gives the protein CASSAATGTYNEQFF.

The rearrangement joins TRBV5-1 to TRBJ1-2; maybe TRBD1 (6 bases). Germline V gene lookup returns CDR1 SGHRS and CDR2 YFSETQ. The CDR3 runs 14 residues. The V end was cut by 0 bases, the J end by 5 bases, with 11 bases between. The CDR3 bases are TGCGCCAGCAGCTTGGTTGGCAGGGGATATGGCTACACCTTC. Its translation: CASSLVGRGYGYTF.

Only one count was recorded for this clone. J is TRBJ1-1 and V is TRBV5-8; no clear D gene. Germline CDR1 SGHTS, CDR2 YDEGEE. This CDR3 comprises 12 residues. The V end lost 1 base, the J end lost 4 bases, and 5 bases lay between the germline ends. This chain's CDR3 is CASSLRGTEAFF. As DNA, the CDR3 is TGTGCCAGCAGCTTGCGGGGCACTGAAGCTTTCTTT. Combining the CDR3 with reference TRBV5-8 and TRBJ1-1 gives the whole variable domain EAGVTQSPTHLIKTRGQQATLRCSPISGHTSVYWYQQALGLGLQFLLWYDEGEERNRGNFPPRFSGRQFPNYSSELNVNALELEDSALYLCASSLRGTEAFFGQGTRLTVV.

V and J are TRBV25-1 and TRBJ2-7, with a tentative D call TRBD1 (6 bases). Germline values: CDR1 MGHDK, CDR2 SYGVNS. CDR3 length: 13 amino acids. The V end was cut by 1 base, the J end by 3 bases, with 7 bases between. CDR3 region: CASSESGHYEQYF. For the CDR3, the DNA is TGTGCCAGCAGTGAATCGGGACACTACGAGCAGTACTTC.

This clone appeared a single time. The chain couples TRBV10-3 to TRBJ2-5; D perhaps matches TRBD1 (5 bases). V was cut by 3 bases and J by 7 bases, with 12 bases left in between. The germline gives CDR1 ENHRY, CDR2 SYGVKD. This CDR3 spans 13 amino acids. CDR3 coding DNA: TGTGCCATCAGTGAAGGGGCCCCTTGGACCCAGTACTTC. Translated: CAISEGAPWTQYF.

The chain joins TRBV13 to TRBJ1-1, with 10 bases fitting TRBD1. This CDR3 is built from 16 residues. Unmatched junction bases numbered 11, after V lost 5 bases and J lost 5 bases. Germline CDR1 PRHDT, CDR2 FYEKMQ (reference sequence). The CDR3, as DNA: TGTGCCAGCAGCACGAGACAGGGGGCGCGAGTAACTGAAGCTTTCTTT. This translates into CASSTRQGARVTEAFF.

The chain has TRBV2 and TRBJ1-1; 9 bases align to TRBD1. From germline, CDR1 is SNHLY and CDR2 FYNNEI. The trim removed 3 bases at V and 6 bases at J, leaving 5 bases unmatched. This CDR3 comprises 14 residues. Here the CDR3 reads CASSEGTGRAEAFF. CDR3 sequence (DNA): TGTGCCAGCAGTGAGGGGACAGGGAGGGCTGAAGCTTTCTTT.

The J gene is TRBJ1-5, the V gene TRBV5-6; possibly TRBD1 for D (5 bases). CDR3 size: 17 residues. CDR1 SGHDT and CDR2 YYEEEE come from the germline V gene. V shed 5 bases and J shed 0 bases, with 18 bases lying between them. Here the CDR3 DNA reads TGTGCCAGCAGGCTCCGGGGGAAACTGTATAGCAATCAGCCCCAGCATTTT. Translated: CASRLRGKLYSNQPQHF. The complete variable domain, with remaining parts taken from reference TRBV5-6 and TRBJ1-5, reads DAGVTQSPTHLIKTRGQQVTLRCSPKSGHDTVSWYQQALGQGPQFIFQYYEEEERQRGNFPDRFSGHQFPNYSSELNVNALLLGDSALYLCASRLRGKLYSNQPQHFGDGTRLSIL.

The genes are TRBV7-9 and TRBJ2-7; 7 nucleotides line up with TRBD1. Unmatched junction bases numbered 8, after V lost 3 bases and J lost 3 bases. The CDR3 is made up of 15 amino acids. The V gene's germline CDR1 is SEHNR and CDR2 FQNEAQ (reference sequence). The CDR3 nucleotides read TGTGCCAGCAGCTTCCGGGACAGTTACAGCTACGAGCAGTACTTC. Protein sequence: CASSFRDSYSYEQYF.

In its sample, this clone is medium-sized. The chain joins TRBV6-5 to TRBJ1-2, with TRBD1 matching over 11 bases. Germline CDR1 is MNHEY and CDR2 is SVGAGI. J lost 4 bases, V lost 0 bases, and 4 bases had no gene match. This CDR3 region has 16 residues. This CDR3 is CASSYSRTGGGYGYTF. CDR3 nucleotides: TGTGCCAGCAGTTACTCCCGGACAGGGGGCGGCTATGGCTACACCTTC.

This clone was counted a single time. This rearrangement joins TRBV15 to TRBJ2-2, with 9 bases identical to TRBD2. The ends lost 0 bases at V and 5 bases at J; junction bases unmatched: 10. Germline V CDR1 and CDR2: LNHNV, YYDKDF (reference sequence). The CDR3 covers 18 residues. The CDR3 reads CATSRDLVSGGRTGELFF. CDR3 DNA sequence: TGTGCCACCAGCAGAGATCTGGTTAGCGGGGGTCGGACCGGGGAGCTGTTTTTT. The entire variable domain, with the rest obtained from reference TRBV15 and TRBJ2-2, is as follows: DAMVIQNPRYQVTQFGKPVTLSCSQTLNHNVMYWYQQKSSQAPKLLFHYYDKDFNNEADTPDNFQSRRPNTSFCFLDIRSPGLGDTAMYLCATSRDLVSGGRTGELFFGEGSRLTVL.

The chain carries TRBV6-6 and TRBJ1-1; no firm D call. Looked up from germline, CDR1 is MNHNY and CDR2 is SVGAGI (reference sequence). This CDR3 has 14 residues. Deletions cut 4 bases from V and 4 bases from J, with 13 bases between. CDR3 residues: CASSFDSWVTEAFF. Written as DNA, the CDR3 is TGTGCCAGCAGTTTCGACTCGTGGGTCACTGAAGCTTTCTTT.

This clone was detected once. DNA of the CDR3: TGTGCCACCTCCGGGACAGGCTTTACCTACGAGCAGTACTTC. Protein sequence: CATSGTGFTYEQYF. The chain couples TRBV15 to TRBJ2-7; 8 bases are a match to TRBD1. Germline V gene lookup returns CDR1 LNHNV and CDR2 YYDKDF (reference sequence). CDR3 length equals 14 residues. Trimming removed 8 bases from V and 2 bases from J; junction bases left unmatched: 8.

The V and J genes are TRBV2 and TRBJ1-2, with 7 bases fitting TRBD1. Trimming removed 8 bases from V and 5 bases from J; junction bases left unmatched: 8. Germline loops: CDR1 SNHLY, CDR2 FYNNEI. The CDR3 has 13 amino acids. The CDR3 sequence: CASRRDSYYGYTF. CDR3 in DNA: TGTGCCAGCCGGCGGGACAGCTATTATGGCTACACCTTC.

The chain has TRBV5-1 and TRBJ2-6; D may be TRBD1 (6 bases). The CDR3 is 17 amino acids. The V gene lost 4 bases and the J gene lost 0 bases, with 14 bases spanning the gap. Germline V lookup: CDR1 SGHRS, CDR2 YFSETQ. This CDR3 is CASSPRQDNSGANVLTF. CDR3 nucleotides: TGCGCCAGCAGCCCGAGACAGGATAACTCTGGGGCCAACGTCCTGACTTTC.

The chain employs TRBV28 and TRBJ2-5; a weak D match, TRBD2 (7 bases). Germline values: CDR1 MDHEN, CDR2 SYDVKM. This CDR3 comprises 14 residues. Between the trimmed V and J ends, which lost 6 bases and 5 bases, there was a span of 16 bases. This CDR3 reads CASREGGVRETQYF. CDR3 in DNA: TGTGCCAGCAGGGAGGGGGGGGTTCGGGAGACCCAGTACTTC.

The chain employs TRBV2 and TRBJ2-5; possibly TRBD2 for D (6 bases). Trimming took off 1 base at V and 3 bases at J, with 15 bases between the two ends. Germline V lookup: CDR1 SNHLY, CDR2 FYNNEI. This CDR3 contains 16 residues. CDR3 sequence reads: CASSEGGLGGEETQYF. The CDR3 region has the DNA TGTGCCAGCAGTGAAGGTGGTCTAGGCGGGGAAGAGACCCAGTACTTC.